These 16 T cell receptor beta chains share one sample of origin, sequenced in a study of T cell repertoires in cytomegalovirus infection. In TCRdb, the reads were re-called with MiXCR into one record per CDR3 protein. The sample lists 650,000 to 850,000 distinct CDR3 sequences, 25% to 30% occurring once. These receptors have no identified antigens. This specimen was cultured CD8+ T cells from PBMCs, taken from culture after CMV antigen stimulation. These receptors originate from a human donor in good health (CMV status not recorded). Some clones in this sample may be carry-over from other donors' samples.

The V call is TRBV13, the J call TRBJ1-2, with 12 bases that match TRBD1. This CDR3 region has 16 residues. J was trimmed by 8 bases and V by 2 bases; bases with no gene match: 9. Germline V lookup: CDR1 PRHDT, CDR2 FYEKMQ (reference sequence). The CDR3 DNA is TGTGCCAGCAGCTTATTCGGGACAGGGGGCGCGGGCGGCTACACCTTC. This codes for CASSLFGTGGAGGYTF.

The gene calls are TRBV6-8 and TRBJ2-4; D ambiguous. This CDR3 has 13 residues. Germline CDR1 MNHGY, CDR2 SAAAGT. Trimming shortened V by 0 bases and J by 8 bases, and 8 bases separated the two germline ends. The CDR3 bases are TGTGCCAGCAGTTACTCGAGGCGAGACATTCAGTACTTC. This encodes CASSYSRRDIQYF.

This clonotype was seen more than once but under ten times. The V gene is TRBV7-2, the J gene TRBJ1-2, with 7 bases matching TRBD1. Germline CDR1 reads SGHTA; CDR2 reads FQGNSA. V lost 0 bases, J lost 6 bases, and 10 bases stayed unmatched. The CDR3 has 16 amino acids. For the CDR3, the DNA is TGTGCCAGCAGCTTAGCGCTGACAGGGAGGCTGGATGGCTACACCTTC. The encoded protein is CASSLALTGRLDGYTF.

The V gene is TRBV5-1, the J gene TRBJ1-1, with TRBD1 identical over 9 bases. The germline V gene has CDR1 SGHRS and CDR2 YFSETQ. This CDR3 region has 15 residues. V trimming: 4 bases; J trimming: 1 base; junction bases outside the gene matches: 5. The CDR3 sequence is CASSAGTGPNTEAFF. The CDR3 DNA reads TGCGCCAGCAGCGCCGGGACAGGGCCGAACACTGAAGCTTTCTTT.

The chain has TRBV12-3 or TRBV12-4 and TRBJ1-2; 7 bases fit TRBD1. J lost 8 bases, V lost 8 bases, and 8 bases had no gene match. This CDR3 region has 12 residues. This CDR3 is CASGEGGRGYTF. In DNA, the CDR3 is TGTGCCAGCGGCGAAGGGGGCCGAGGCTACACCTTC.

The chain carries TRBV6-1 and TRBJ2-1, with TRBD2 matching 8 bases. Germline CDR1 is MNHNS and CDR2 is SASEGT. CDR3 length equals 16 residues. J was trimmed by 4 bases and V by 0 bases; bases with no gene match: 5. CDR3 sequence reads: CASSEAPSGGYNEQFF. The CDR3 DNA sequence: TGTGCCAGCAGTGAAGCGCCCAGCGGGGGTTACAATGAGCAGTTCTTC.

This clonotype was detected many times. The V gene is TRBV29-1, the J gene TRBJ2-5, with D possibly being TRBD1 (7 bases). Trimming cost V 7 bases and J 0 bases, with 12 bases left between them. This CDR3 region has 13 residues. The germline gives CDR1 SQVTM, CDR2 ANQGSEA. CDR3 protein: CSGAGQNQETQYF. The CDR3 DNA sequence: TGCAGCGGCGCGGGACAGAACCAAGAGACCCAGTACTTC.

The chain employs TRBV2 and TRBJ2-5; D ambiguous. The germline V gene encodes CDR1 SNHLY and CDR2 FYNNEI. V shed 5 bases and J shed 3 bases, with 10 bases lying between them. This CDR3 contains 13 residues. The CDR3 loop reads CASSPGIEETQYF. The CDR3 DNA is TGTGCCAGCAGTCCAGGAATAGAAGAGACCCAGTACTTC.

The chain links TRBV20-1 to TRBJ2-7; 11 nucleotides agree with TRBD1. Germline loops: CDR1 DFQATT, CDR2 SNEGSKA (reference sequence). The CDR3 has 15 amino acids. Germline trimming cut 3 bases from V and 2 bases from J; bases unmatched to any gene: 6. The DNA for the CDR3 is TGCAGTGCTAGCTTGGACAGGGGGCCCGCCTACGAGCAGTACGTC. Translating gives CSASLDRGPAYEQYV.

J is TRBJ2-1 and V is TRBV6-5, with TRBD2 identical over 9 bases. The CDR3 contains 15 residues. V shed 3 bases and J 5 bases; nucleotides not matched to a gene: 5. CDR1 MNHEY and CDR2 SVGAGI come from the germline V gene. CDR3 sequence (DNA): TGTGCCAGCAGTTATTTAGCGGGGGCCGACAATGAGCAGTTCTTC. This encodes CASSYLAGADNEQFF.

The chain uses TRBV6-1 and TRBJ2-3, with no clear D. CDR1 and CDR2 from the germline V gene are MNHNS and SASEGT. V lost 2 bases, J lost 7 bases, and 10 bases lay in between. This CDR3 spans 13 amino acids. DNA of the CDR3: TGTGCCAGCAGTGAACGGCACGGCAATACGCAGTATTTT. Amino acids: CASSERHGNTQYF.

This clonotype has at least ten counts. V usage is TRBV7-6 and J usage is TRBJ2-1, with D unresolved. Germline V gene data show CDR1 as SGHVS and CDR2 as FNYEAQ. Trimming pared 4 bases from V and 2 bases from J, leaving 6 bases between. The CDR3 runs to 13 residues. This CDR3 is CASSYRPYNEQFF. CDR3 nucleotides: TGTGCCAGCAGCTATAGACCCTACAATGAGCAGTTCTTC.

J is TRBJ1-3 and V is TRBV7-8, with D hard to call. The length of the CDR3 is 16 residues. V shed 3 bases and J shed 1 base, with 13 bases lying between them. Germline-derived CDR1 and CDR2 are SGHVS and FQNEAQ. CDR3: CASSFARFLSGNTIYF. CDR3 nucleotide sequence: TGTGCCAGCAGCTTTGCGAGATTCTTATCTGGAAACACCATATATTTT.

This rearrangement joins TRBV10-3 to TRBJ1-1; D is perhaps TRBD1 (6 bases). Between the trimmed V and J ends, which lost 6 bases and 4 bases, there was a span of 12 bases. The CDR3 runs to 13 residues. Per the germline V gene, CDR1 is ENHRY and CDR2 is SYGVKD. CDR3 nucleotide sequence: TGTGCCATCAGCCCGGACAGTCTCACTGAAGCTTTCTTT. It codes for CAISPDSLTEAFF.

This clonotype was picked up a small number of times. This rearrangement joins TRBV12-3 or TRBV12-4 to TRBJ2-7, with 7 bases fitting TRBD1. The CDR3 has 13 residues. With V trimmed by 4 bases and J by 2 bases, 2 bases remained unmatched. CDR3 loop: CASSSTGTYEQYV. For the CDR3, the DNA is TGTGCCAGCAGTTCGACAGGGACCTACGAGCAGTACGTC.

The CDR3 nucleotides read TGTGCCAGCAGTTCCAGAAGGACTCCAGGGTGGAACGAGCAGTACTTC. As protein: CASSSRRTPGWNEQYF. The chain couples TRBV7-3 to TRBJ2-7; perhaps D is TRBD1 or TRBD2 (5 bases each). The length of the CDR3 is 16 residues. V was pared by 6 bases and J by 5 bases, with 23 bases between. Germline loops: CDR1 SGHTA, CDR2 FQGTGA.